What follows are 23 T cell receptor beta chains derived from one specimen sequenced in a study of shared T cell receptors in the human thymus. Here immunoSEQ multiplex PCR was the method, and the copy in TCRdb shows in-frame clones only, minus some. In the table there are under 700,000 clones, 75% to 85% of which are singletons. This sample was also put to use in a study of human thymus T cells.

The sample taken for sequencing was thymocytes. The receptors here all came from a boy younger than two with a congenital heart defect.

CDR3 nucleotides: TGCGCCAGCAGCCGAATAGCGGGACGGGAGCAGTTCTTC. Protein sequence: CASSRIAGREQFF. The chain joins TRBV4-3 to TRBJ2-1, with 8 bases fitting TRBD2. V lost 4 bases to trimming and J lost 10 bases; unmatched junction nucleotides: 6. CDR1 is LGHNA, CDR2 YSLEER, per germline. The CDR3 totals 13 residues.

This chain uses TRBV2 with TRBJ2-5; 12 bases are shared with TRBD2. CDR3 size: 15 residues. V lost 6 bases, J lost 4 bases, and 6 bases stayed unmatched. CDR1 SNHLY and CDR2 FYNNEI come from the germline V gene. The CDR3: CASRPGLAGGETQYF. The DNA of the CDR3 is TGTGCCAGCAGGCCGGGACTAGCGGGTGGAGAGACCCAGTACTTC.

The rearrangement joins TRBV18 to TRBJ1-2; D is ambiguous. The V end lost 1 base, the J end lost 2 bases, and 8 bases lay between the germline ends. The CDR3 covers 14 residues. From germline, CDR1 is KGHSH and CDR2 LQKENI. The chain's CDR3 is CASSPRRENYGYTF. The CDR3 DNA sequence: TGTGCCAGCTCACCACGTAGGGAGAACTATGGCTACACCTTC.

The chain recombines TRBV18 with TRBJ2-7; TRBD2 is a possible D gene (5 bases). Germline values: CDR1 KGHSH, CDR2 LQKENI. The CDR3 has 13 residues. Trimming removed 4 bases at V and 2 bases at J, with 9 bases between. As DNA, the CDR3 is TGTGCCAGCTCACGAAAAGCGGCCTACGAGCAGTACTTC. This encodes CASSRKAAYEQYF.

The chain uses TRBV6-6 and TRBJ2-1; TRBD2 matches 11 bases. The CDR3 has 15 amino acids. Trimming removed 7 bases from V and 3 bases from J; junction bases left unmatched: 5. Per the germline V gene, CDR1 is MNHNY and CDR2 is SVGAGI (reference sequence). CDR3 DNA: TGTGCCAGCACCTCGACTAGCGGGAACTACAATGAGCAGTTCTTC. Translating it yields CASTSTSGNYNEQFF.

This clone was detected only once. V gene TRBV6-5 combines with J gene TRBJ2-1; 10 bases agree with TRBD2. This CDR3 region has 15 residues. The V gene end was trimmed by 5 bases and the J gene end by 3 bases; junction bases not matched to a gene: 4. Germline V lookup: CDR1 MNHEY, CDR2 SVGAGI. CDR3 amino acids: CASSLTSGIYNEQFF. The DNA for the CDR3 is TGTGCCAGCAGTCTAACTAGCGGGATCTACAATGAGCAGTTCTTC.

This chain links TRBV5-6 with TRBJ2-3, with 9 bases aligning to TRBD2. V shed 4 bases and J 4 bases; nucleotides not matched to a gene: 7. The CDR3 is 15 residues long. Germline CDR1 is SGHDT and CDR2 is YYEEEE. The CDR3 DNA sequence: TGTGCCAGCAGCGGTAGCGGGAGTGACCCAGATACGCAGTATTTT. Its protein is CASSGSGSDPDTQYF.

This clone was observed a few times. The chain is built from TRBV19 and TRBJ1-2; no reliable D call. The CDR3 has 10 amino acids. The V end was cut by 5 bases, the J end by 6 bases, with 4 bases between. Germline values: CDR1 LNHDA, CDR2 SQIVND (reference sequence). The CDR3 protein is CASSDNGYTF. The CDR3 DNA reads TGTGCCAGTAGTGACAATGGCTACACCTTC.

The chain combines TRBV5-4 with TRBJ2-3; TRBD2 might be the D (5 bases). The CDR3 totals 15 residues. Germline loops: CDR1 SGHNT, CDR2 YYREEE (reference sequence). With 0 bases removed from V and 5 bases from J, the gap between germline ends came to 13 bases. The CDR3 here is CASSLETPRGDTQYF. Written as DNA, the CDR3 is TGTGCCAGCAGCTTGGAGACACCTCGGGGAGATACGCAGTATTTT.

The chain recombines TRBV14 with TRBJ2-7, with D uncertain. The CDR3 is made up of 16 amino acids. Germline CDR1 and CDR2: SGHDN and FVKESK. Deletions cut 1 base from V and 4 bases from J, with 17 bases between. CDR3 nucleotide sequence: TGTGCCAGCAGCCAAGGTATGGGCAGGTCCGTATACGAGCAGTACTTC. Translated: CASSQGMGRSVYEQYF.

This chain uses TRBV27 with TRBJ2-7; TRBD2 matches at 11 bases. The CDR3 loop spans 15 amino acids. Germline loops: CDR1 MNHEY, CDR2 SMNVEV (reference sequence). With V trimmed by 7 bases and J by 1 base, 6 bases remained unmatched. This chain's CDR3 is CASKVLAGGSYEQYF. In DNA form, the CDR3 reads TGTGCCAGCAAGGTCCTAGCGGGAGGTTCCTACGAGCAGTACTTC.

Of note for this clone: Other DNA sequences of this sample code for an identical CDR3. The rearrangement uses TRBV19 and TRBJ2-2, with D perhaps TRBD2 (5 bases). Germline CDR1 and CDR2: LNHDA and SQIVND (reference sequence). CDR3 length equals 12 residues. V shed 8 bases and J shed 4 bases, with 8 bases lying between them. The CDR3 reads CASRGSTGELFF. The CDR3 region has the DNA TGTGCCAGTCGAGGGTCCACCGGGGAGCTGTTTTTT.

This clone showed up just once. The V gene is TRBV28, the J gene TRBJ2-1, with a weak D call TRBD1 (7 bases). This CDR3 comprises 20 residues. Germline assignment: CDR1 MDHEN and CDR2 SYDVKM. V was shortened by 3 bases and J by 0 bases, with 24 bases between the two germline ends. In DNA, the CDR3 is TGTGCCAGCAGTTTCGGGGGACGCAGACAGGGAGCATTCTCCTACAATGAGCAGTTCTTC. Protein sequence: CASSFGGRRQGAFSYNEQFF.

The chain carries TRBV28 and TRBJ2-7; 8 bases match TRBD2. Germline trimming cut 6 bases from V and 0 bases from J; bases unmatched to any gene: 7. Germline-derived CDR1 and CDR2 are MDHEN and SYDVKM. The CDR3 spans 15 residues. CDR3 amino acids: CASSKSGTSSYEQYF. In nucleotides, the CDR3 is TGTGCCAGCAGCAAGTCCGGGACTAGCTCCTACGAGCAGTACTTC.

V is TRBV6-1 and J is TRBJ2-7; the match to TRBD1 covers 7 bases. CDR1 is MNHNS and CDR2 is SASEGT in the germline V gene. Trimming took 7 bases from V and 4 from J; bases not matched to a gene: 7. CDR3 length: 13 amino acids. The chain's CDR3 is CASMWSRGYEQYF. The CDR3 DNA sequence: TGTGCCAGCATGTGGAGCAGGGGGTACGAGCAGTACTTC.

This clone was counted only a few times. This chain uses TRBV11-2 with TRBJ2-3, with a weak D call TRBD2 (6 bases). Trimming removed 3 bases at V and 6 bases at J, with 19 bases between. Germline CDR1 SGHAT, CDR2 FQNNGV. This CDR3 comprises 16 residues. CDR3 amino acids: CASSFGGTQIGDTQYF. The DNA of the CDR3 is TGTGCCAGCAGCTTCGGCGGGACGCAGATTGGGGATACGCAGTATTTT. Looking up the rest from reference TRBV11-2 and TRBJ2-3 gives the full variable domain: EAGVAQSPRYKIIEKRQSVAFWCNPISGHATLYWYQQILGQGPKLLIQFQNNGVVDDSQLPKDRFSAERLKGVDSTLKIQPAKLEDSAVYLCASSFGGTQIGDTQYFGPGTRLTVL.

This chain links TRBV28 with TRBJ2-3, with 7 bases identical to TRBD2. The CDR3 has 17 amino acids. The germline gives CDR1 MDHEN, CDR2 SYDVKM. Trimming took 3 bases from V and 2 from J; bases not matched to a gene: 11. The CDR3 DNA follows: TGTGCCAGCAGTTTGGGGCGGGAGAGACAATTCACAGATACGCAGTATTTT. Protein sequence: CASSLGRERQFTDTQYF.

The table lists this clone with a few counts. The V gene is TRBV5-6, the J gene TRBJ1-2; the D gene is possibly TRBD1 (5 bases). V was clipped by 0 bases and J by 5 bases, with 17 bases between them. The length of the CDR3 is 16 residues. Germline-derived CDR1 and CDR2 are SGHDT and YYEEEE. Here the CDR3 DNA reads TGTGCCAGCAGCTTGGTGGGGTTTGGACATGAGTATGGCTACACCTTC. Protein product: CASSLVGFGHEYGYTF.

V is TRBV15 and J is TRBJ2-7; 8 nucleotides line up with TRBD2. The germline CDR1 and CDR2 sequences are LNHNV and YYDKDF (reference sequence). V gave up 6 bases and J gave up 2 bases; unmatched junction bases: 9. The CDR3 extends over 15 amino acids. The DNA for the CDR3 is TGTGCCACCAGAACAACTAGCGGTCCTCCCTACGAGCAGTACTTC. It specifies CATRTTSGPPYEQYF.

CDR3 DNA: TGCGCCAGCAGCTGGCTAGCGGGAGAAAACGAGCAGTACTTC. Translating gives CASSWLAGENEQYF. The chain recombines TRBV5-1 with TRBJ2-7, with TRBD2 matching over 10 bases. CDR3 length equals 14 residues. V shed 3 bases, J shed 5 bases, and the junction held 5 bases outside the gene matches. CDR1 and CDR2 from the germline V gene are SGHRS and YFSETQ.

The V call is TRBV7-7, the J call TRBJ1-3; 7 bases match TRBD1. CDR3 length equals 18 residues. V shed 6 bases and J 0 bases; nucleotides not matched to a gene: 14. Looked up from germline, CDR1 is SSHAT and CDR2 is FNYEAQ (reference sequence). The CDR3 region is CASSPPGQPLLSGNTIYF. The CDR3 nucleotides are TGTGCCAGCAGTCCCCCGGGACAGCCTCTACTCTCTGGAAACACCATATATTTT. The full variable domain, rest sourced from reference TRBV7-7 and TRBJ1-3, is GAGVSQSPRYKVTKRGQDVTLRCDPISSHATLYWYQQALGQGPEFLTYFNYEAQPDKSGLPSDRFSAERPEGSISTLTIQRTEQRDSAMYRCASSPPGQPLLSGNTIYFGEGSWLTVV.

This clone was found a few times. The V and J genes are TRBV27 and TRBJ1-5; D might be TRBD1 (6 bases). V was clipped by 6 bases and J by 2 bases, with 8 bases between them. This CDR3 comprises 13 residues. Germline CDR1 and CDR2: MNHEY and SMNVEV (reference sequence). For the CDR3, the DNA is TGTGCCAGCAGCTCAGGGGGCAATCAGCCCCAGCATTTT. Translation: CASSSGGNQPQHF.

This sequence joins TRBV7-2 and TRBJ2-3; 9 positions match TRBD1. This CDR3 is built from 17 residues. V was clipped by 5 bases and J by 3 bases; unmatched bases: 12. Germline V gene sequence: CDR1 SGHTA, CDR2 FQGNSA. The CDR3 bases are TGTGCCAGCAGCCCTCATCCCGGGACAGGGATAACAGATACGCAGTATTTT. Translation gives CASSPHPGTGITDTQYF.